The rows below give T cell receptor beta chains drawn from one sample of a study of T-cell reconstitution after alpha-beta-depleted transplantation in children. MiXCR was run by TCRdb on the PCR reads, yielding one entry per CDR3 protein. The table has about 870,000 distinct CDR3 sequences, about 16% seen once. The material was PBMCs, mostly from graft donor cells, obtained 360 days after TCRalphabeta/CD19-depleted stem cell transplant. The origin of the receptors is a male patient younger than 18 who had a stem cell transplant for acute lymphoblastic leukemia, so the T cells may come from the graft donor. Each CDR3 is given with its conserved first and last residue. The order of the fields is V gene, J gene, CDR3 protein.

V gene: TRBV16
J gene: TRBJ1-2
CDR3 protein: CASSYHTGGNYGYTF

V gene: TRBV29-1
J gene: TRBJ2-7
CDR3 protein: CSVGRRGTYEQYF

V gene: TRBV7-9
J gene: TRBJ2-5
CDR3 protein: CASSLAPGMGETQYF

V gene: TRBV7-9
J gene: TRBJ1-2
CDR3 protein: CASSLLQGADYGYTF

V gene: TRBV25-1
J gene: TRBJ2-3
CDR3 protein: CASSDRGQYLKNQLGRGTDTQYF

V gene: TRBV27
J gene: TRBJ2-3
CDR3 protein: CASSLGLNPPTDTQYF

V gene: TRBV7-9
J gene: TRBJ2-7
CDR3 protein: CASSLWLGEGAYEQYF

V gene: TRBV6-1
J gene: TRBJ2-1
CDR3 protein: CASSPLRGVHEQFF

V gene: TRBV7-8
J gene: TRBJ2-1
CDR3 protein: CASSLFWGSYNEQFF

V gene: TRBV6-2/TRBV6-3
J gene: TRBJ2-7
CDR3 protein: CASNRASYEQYF

V gene: TRBV6-5
J gene: TRBJ2-6
CDR3 protein: CASSFRDSGSGANVLTF

V gene: TRBV5-1
J gene: TRBJ1-5
CDR3 protein: CASSLDKGHNQPQHF

V gene: TRBV7-6
J gene: TRBJ2-2
CDR3 protein: CASSPHGSGELFF

V gene: TRBV12-3/TRBV12-4
J gene: TRBJ2-7
CDR3 protein: CASSSTGEQYF

V gene: TRBV5-1
J gene: TRBJ2-7
CDR3 protein: CASRGGHSYEQYF

V gene: TRBV29-1
J gene: TRBJ1-5
CDR3 protein: CSVVDRGGDQPQHF

V gene: TRBV6-5
J gene: TRBJ2-1
CDR3 protein: CASSYIGTVYNEQFF

V gene: TRBV14
J gene: TRBJ1-2
CDR3 protein: CASSQDVTNYGYTF

V gene: TRBV14
J gene: TRBJ2-2
CDR3 protein: CASRPFVQGNTGELFF

V gene: TRBV11-1
J gene: TRBJ2-1
CDR3 protein: CASSPTSGRRNEQFF

V gene: TRBV5-5
J gene: TRBJ2-1
CDR3 protein: CASSRGLVITEQFF

V gene: TRBV12-3/TRBV12-4
J gene: TRBJ2-1
CDR3 protein: CASSLTRDGEQFF

V gene: TRBV12-3/TRBV12-4
J gene: TRBJ2-3
CDR3 protein: CASSQTSSTDTQYF

V gene: TRBV5-6
J gene: TRBJ2-1
CDR3 protein: CASSPTPAGGPGYNEQFF

V gene: TRBV27
J gene: TRBJ2-4
CDR3 protein: CASRRSGQGLALAKNIQYF

V gene: TRBV15
J gene: TRBJ1-3
CDR3 protein: CATSRGAANTIYF

V gene: TRBV5-6
J gene: TRBJ2-7
CDR3 protein: CASSPTLLAAYEQYF

V gene: TRBV7-9
J gene: TRBJ2-7
CDR3 protein: CASGTVGYEQYF

V gene: TRBV3-1
J gene: TRBJ2-1
CDR3 protein: CASCAGRSSYNEQFF

V gene: TRBV24-1
J gene: TRBJ2-1
CDR3 protein: CATSDTLTTSGERNEQFF

V gene: TRBV20-1
J gene: TRBJ2-1
CDR3 protein: CSADHPDRYYNEQFF

V gene: TRBV12-3/TRBV12-4
J gene: TRBJ2-7
CDR3 protein: CASIGTGGKYEQYF

V gene: TRBV10-3
J gene: TRBJ1-5
CDR3 protein: CAAETGRNSNQPQHF

V gene: TRBV5-1
J gene: TRBJ2-4
CDR3 protein: CASSSGLAVAKNIQYF

V gene: TRBV5-1
J gene: TRBJ1-2
CDR3 protein: CASSSDPGRASTYGYTF

V gene: TRBV6-1
J gene: TRBJ2-7
CDR3 protein: CASLVSLEQYF

V gene: TRBV7-9
J gene: TRBJ2-1
CDR3 protein: CASSLSSGSRFF

V gene: TRBV7-2
J gene: TRBJ2-1
CDR3 protein: CASSLGVLSGSFDEQFF

V gene: TRBV12-3/TRBV12-4
J gene: TRBJ2-1
CDR3 protein: CASSFMGSRVYNEQFF

V gene: TRBV25-1
J gene: TRBJ1-1
CDR3 protein: CASSDWGRLNTEAFF

V gene: TRBV5-6
J gene: TRBJ2-5
CDR3 protein: CASSLTGGSPKETQYF

V gene: TRBV7-9
J gene: TRBJ2-7
CDR3 protein: CASSLAGTGQYF

V gene: TRBV12-5
J gene: TRBJ2-1
CDR3 protein: CASGIRRGLPPNEQFF